Listed below are T cell receptor beta chains from one sample, sequenced in a study of blood T cell repertoires in COVID-19. Clones were sequenced by immunoSEQ multiplex PCR, and TCRdb holds only the in-frame ones, with some missing. Seen here are some 160,000 clones, 83% observed once, and the top ten hold roughly 2%. Sequencing was carried out using peripheral blood. All receptors derive from a woman aged 80 or over with acute or convalescent COVID-19. CDR3s include the opening cysteine and the closing phenylalanine or tryptophan. D genes are given only for firm matches. For some rows the clone size is stated as once, few or many, or as a class when expanded; others skip it.

j_gene | abundance | v_gene | d_gene | CDR3nt | CDR3aa
TRBJ2-5 | . | TRBV5-4 | TRBD2 | TGTGCCAGCAGCGGCGCGGGGGACGGGGAGACCCAGTACTTC | CASSGAGDGETQYF
TRBJ2-7 | . | TRBV5-6 | . | TGTGCCAGCAGCCGTACAGGGCTCCAGGGCGAGCAGTACTTC | CASSRTGLQGEQYF
TRBJ1-1 | few | TRBV6-5 | TRBD1 | TGTGCCAGCAGTCCTCAAGACAGGGCTAGTGAAGCTTTCTTT | CASSPQDRASEAFF
TRBJ1-4 | . | TRBV30 | . | TGTGCCTGGAGTGGGAGGCGGGAAAAACTGTTTTTT | CAWSGRREKLFF
TRBJ2-7 | . | TRBV28 | TRBD2 | TGTGCCAGCCGAGGGACTAGTCCCAGCGAGCAGTACTTC | CASRGTSPSEQYF
TRBJ2-3 | . | TRBV5-1 | TRBD1 | TGCGCCAGCAGCACGGGACAGAGCACAGATACGCAGTATTTT | CASSTGQSTDTQYF
TRBJ1-1 | . | TRBV7-2 | TRBD1 | TGTGCCAGCAGCCAACAGGGGGCCACTGAAGCTTTCTTT | CASSQQGATEAFF
TRBJ1-1 | few | TRBV5-6 | . | TGTGCCAGCGGCAGGCATGAAGCTTTCTTT | CASGRHEAFF
TRBJ1-1 | . | TRBV7-8 | . | TGTGCCAGCAGCGGAGATATCGCTGAAGCTTTCTTT | CASSGDIAEAFF
TRBJ2-1 | . | TRBV19 | . | TGTGCCAGTAGGTATGTGGGTCCCGACTCGAAGCAGTTCTTC | CASRYVGPDSKQFF
TRBJ2-6 | . | TRBV3-1/TRBV3-2 | . | TGTGCCAGCAGCCCTACTCCAGGTTCCGGGGCCAACGTCCTGACTTTC | CASSPTPGSGANVLTF
TRBJ2-6 | . | TRBV28 | TRBD1 | TGTGCCAGCAGTTCCGGGACAGGACTCTCTGGGGCCAACGTCCTGACTTTC | CASSSGTGLSGANVLTF
TRBJ2-3 | . | TRBV14 | TRBD2 | TGTGCCAGCAGCCAAGTATTACTAGCGGGAACAGATACGCAGTATTTT | CASSQVLLAGTDTQYF
TRBJ2-3 | . | TRBV7-2 | TRBD2 | TGTGCCAGCAGCCTCCCGGGACTAGATGTAGCAGATACGCAGTATTTT | CASSLPGLDVADTQYF
TRBJ2-3 | . | TRBV5-1 | . | TGCGCCAGCAGCTTGGCGGCGGGAAGCACAGATACGCAGTATTTT | CASSLAAGSTDTQYF
TRBJ1-5 | . | TRBV19 | . | TGTGCCAGTATACCCAACGGGGTTTCAAATCAGCCCCAGCATTTT | CASIPNGVSNQPQHF
TRBJ2-5 | . | TRBV11-2 | . | TGTGCCAGCAGCTTAGGACTGTCAGAGACCCAGTACTTC | CASSLGLSETQYF
TRBJ1-2 | . | TRBV19 | TRBD1 | TGTGCCAGTTCGGGGACAGGAGCCTATGGCTACACCTTC | CASSGTGAYGYTF
TRBJ2-1 | . | TRBV7-9 | . | TGTGCCAGCAGCCCCGGGGGTAGCTCCTACAATGAGCAGTTCTTC | CASSPGGSSYNEQFF
TRBJ1-1 | . | TRBV18 | TRBD1 | TGTGCCAGCTCAGCAGGACAGGCAGGGAACACTGAAGCTTTCTTT | CASSAGQAGNTEAFF
TRBJ1-2 | . | TRBV5-1 | TRBD1 | TGCGCCAGCAGCTTGGAGGGACAGGGGTTCTATGGCTACACCTTC | CASSLEGQGFYGYTF
TRBJ2-5 | . | TRBV27 | TRBD1 | TGTGCCAGCAGTGACAGGGGGGTAGAGACCCAGTACTTC | CASSDRGVETQYF
TRBJ2-7 | . | TRBV6-2/TRBV6-3 | . | TGTGCCAGCAGTTACTCGAGTATAATGCGTTACGAGCAGTACTTC | CASSYSSIMRYEQYF
TRBJ1-2 | . | TRBV7-2 | TRBD1 | TGTGCCAGCAGCGGCCGGACAGGGAACTATGGCTACACCTTC | CASSGRTGNYGYTF
TRBJ2-2 | . | TRBV9 | . | TGTGCCAGCAGCGTAGGGGGAGCGGACTTCACCGGGGAGCTGTTTTTT | CASSVGGADFTGELFF